Only a few counts were recorded for the clone carrying this T cell receptor beta chain. These data belong to a study of T cells in tuberculosis. Clones were sequenced by immunoSEQ multiplex PCR, and TCRdb holds only the in-frame ones, with some missing. This table holds 60,000 or so clones, 81% found once. The junction had 13 bases not matched to a gene; V was cut back by 3 bases and J by 7 bases. Germline V gene sequence: CDR1 SGDLS, CDR2 YYNGEE. The CDR3 spans 18 residues. After thawing and overnight rest, PBMC were stained with GMM-loaded CD1B tetramer, viability dye and anti-CD3 for sorting. C32 glucose monomycolate from Rhodococcus equi was loaded onto the CD1B tetramers.

Input material: CD1b-GMM tetramer-negative cells sorted from PBMCs. The chain combines TRBV9 with TRBJ2-2, with 12 positions matching TRBD2. The TCR comes from an adult woman with latent tuberculosis. In DNA, the CDR3 is TGTGCCAGCAGCGCCCCCGGACTAGCGGGAAATCTTCTCGGGGAGCTGTTTTTT. This sequence encodes CASSAPGLAGNLLGELFF.